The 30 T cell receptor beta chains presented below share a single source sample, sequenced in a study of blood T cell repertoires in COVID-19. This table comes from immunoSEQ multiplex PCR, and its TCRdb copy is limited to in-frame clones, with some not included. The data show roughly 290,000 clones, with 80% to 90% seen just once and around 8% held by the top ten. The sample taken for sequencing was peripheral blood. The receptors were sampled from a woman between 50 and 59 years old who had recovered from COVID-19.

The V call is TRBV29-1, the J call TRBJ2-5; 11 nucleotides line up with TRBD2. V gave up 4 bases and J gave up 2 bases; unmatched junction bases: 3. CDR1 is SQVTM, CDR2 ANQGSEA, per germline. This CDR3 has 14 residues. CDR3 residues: CSVGASGGQETQYF. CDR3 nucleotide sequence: TGCAGCGTTGGAGCTAGCGGGGGGCAAGAGACCCAGTACTTC.

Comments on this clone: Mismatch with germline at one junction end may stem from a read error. CDR3 DNA: TGTGCCAGCAGTGAAGCGCTCGTTAGGGGCTTC. It is translated as CASSEALVRGF. J is TRBJ2-7 and V is TRBV6-1; TRBD1 might be the D (5 bases). The CDR3 length is 11 residues. CDR1 MNHNS and CDR2 SASEGT come from the germline V gene.

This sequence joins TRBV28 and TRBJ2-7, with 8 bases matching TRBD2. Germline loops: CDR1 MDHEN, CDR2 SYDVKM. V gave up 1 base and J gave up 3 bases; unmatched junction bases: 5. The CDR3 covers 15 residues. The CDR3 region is CASSLFGSGDYEQYF. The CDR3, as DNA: TGTGCCAGCAGTTTATTTGGTAGCGGGGACTACGAGCAGTACTTC.

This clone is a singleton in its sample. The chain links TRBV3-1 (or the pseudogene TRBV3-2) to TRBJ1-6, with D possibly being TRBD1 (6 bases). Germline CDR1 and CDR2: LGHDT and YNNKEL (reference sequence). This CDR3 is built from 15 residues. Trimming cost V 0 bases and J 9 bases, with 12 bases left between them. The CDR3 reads CASSQDWQGISPLHF. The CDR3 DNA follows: TGTGCCAGCAGCCAAGATTGGCAGGGGATTTCACCCCTCCACTTT.

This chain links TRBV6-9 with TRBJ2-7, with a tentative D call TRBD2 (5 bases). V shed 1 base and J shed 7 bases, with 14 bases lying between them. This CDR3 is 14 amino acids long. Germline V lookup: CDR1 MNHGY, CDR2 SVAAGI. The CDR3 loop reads CASSYWRARLEQYF. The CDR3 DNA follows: TGTGCCAGCAGTTATTGGCGGGCCCGTCTGGAGCAGTACTTC.

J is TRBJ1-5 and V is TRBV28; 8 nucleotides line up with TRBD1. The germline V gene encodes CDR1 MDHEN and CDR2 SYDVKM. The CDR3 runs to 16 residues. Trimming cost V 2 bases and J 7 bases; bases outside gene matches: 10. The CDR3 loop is CASSLLRTGIIQPQHF. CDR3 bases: TGTGCCAGCAGTTTACTCAGGACAGGGATTATCCAGCCCCAGCATTTT.

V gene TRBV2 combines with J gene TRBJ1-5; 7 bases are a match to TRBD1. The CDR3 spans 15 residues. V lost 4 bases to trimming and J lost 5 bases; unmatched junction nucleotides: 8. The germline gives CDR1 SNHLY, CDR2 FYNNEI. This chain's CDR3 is CASSGPGTVDQPQHF. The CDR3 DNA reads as TGTGCCAGCAGTGGGCCTGGGACAGTAGATCAGCCCCAGCATTTT. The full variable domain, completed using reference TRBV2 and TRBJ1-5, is EPEVTQTPSHQVTQMGQEVILRCVPISNHLYFYWYRQILGQKVEFLVSFYNNEISEKSEIFDDQFSVERPDGSNFTLKIRSTKLEDSAMYFCASSGPGTVDQPQHFGDGTRLSIL.

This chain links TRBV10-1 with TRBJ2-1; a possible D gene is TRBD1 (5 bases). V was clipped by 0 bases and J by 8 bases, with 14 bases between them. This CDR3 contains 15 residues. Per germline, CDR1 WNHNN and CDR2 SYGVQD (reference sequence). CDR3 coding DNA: TGCGCCAGCAGTGAGTCGGCCCGAGGCAGGGATGAGCAGTTCTTC. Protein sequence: CASSESARGRDEQFF.

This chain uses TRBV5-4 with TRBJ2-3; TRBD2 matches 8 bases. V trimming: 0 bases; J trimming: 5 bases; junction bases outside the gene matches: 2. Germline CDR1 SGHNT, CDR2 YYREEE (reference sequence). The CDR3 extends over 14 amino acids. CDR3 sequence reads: CASSLGLAGDTQYF. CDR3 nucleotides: TGTGCCAGCAGCTTGGGGCTAGCGGGAGATACGCAGTATTTT.

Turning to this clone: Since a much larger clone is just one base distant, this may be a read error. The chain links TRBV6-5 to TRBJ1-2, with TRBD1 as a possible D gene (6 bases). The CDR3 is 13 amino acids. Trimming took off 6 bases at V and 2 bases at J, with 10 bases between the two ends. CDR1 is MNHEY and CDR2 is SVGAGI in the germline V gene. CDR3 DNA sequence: TGTGCCAGCAGGTCGGGACACAACTATGGCTACACCTTC. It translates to CASRSGHNYGYTF.

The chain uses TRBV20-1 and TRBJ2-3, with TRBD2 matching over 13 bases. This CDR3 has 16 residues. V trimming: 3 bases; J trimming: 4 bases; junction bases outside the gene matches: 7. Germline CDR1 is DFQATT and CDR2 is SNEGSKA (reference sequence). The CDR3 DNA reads TGCAGTGCTAGTATACTAGCGGGAGGGCCCCCAGATACGCAGTATTTT. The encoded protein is CSASILAGGPPDTQYF.

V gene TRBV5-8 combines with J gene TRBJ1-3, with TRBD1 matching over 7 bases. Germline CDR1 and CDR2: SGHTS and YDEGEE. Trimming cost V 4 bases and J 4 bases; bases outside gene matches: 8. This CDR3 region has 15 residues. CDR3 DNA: TGTGCCAGCAGCCGACCGGGACAGTCAGGAAACACCATATATTTT. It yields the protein CASSRPGQSGNTIYF.

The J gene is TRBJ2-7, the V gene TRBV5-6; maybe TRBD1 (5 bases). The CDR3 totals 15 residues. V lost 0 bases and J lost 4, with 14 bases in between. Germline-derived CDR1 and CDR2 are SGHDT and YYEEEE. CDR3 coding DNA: TGTGCCAGCAGCTTGGGGATAGGGGCCGGATACGAGCAGTACTTC. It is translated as CASSLGIGAGYEQYF.

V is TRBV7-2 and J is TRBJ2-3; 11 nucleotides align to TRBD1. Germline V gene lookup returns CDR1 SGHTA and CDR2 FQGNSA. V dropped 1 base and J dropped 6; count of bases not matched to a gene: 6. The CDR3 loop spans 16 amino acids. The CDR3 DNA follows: TGTGCCAGCAGCTTAGTCGGGACAGGGGGACGGGATACGCAGTATTTT. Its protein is CASSLVGTGGRDTQYF.

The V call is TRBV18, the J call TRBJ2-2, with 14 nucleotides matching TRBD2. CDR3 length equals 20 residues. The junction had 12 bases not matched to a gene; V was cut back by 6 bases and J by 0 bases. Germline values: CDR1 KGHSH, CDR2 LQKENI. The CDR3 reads CASSRVPGLAGDANTGELFF. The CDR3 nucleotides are TGTGCCAGCTCGAGAGTTCCGGGACTAGCGGGAGACGCGAACACCGGGGAGCTGTTTTTT.

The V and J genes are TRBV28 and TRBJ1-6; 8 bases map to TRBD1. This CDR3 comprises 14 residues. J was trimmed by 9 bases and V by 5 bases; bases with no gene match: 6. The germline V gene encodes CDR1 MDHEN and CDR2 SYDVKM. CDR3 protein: CASSRLTGVSPLHF. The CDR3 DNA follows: TGTGCCAGCAGTCGATTGACAGGGGTTTCACCCCTCCACTTT.

CDR3 nucleotide sequence: TGTGCCAGCAGCGCCGGGACTAGCCGTGGACATGAGCAGTTCTTC. It encodes CASSAGTSRGHEQFF. The chain employs TRBV9 and TRBJ2-1, with 9 bases fitting TRBD2. This CDR3 is 15 amino acids long. V shed 3 bases, J shed 8 bases, and the junction held 9 bases outside the gene matches. Germline V gene sequence: CDR1 SGDLS, CDR2 YYNGEE.

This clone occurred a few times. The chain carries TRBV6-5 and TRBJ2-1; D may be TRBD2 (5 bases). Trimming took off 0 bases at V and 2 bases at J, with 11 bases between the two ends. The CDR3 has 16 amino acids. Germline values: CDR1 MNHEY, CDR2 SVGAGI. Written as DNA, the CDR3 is TGTGCCAGCAGTTACTCTCTTCGCGGGCCCTACAATGAGCAGTTCTTC. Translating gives CASSYSLRGPYNEQFF.

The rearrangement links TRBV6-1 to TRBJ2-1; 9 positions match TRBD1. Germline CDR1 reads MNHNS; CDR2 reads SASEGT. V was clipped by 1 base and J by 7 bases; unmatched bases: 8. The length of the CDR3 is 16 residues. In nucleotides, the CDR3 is TGTGCCAGCAGTGAAGTGGGGACAGGGCGACTGAATGAGCAGTTCTTC. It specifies CASSEVGTGRLNEQFF.

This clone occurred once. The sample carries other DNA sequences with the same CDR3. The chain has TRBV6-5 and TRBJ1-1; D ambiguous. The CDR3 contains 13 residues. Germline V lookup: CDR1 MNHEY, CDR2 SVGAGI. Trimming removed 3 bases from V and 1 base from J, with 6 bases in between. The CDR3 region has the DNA TGTGCCAGCAGTTATCGGGGGAACACTGAAGCTTTCTTT. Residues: CASSYRGNTEAFF.

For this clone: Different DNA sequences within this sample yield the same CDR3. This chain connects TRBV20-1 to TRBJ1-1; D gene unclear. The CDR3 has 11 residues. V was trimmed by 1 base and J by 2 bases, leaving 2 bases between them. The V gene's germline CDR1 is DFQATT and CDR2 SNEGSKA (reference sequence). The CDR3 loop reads CSARANTEAFF. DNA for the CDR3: TGCAGTGCTAGAGCTAACACTGAAGCTTTCTTT.

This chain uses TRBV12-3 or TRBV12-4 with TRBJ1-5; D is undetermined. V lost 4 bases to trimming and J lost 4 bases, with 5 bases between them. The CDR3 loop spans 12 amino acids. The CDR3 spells CASSWANQPQHF. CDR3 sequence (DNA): TGTGCCAGCAGTTGGGCGAATCAGCCCCAGCATTTT.

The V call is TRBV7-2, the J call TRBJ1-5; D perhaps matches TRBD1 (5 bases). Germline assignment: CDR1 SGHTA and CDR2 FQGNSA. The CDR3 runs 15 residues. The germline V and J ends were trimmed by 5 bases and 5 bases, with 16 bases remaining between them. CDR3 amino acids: CASSLGMGHYQPQHF. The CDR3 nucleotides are TGTGCCAGCAGCCTAGGTATGGGGCATTATCAGCCCCAGCATTTT.

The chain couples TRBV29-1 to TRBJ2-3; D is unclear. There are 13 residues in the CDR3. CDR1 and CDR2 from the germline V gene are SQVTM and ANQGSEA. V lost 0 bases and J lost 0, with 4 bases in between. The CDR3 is CSVEELSTDTQYF. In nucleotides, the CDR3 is TGCAGCGTTGAAGAGTTAAGCACAGATACGCAGTATTTT.

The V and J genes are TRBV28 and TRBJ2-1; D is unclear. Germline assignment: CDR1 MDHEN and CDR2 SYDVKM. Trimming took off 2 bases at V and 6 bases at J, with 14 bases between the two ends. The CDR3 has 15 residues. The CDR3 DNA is TGTGCCAGCAGTTTAATGTCCCGCGGTCCCAATGAGCAGTTCTTC. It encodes CASSLMSRGPNEQFF.

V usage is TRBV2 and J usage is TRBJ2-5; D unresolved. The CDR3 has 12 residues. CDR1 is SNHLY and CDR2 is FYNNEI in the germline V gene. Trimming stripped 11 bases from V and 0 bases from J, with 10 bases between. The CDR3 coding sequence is TGTGCCTCCCAACGAGACCAAGAGACCCAGTACTTC. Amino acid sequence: CASQRDQETQYF. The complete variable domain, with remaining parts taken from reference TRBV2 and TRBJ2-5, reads EPEVTQTPSHQVTQMGQEVILRCVPISNHLYFYWYRQILGQKVEFLVSFYNNEISEKSEIFDDQFSVERPDGSNFTLKIRSTKLEDSAMYFCASQRDQETQYFGPGTRLLVL.

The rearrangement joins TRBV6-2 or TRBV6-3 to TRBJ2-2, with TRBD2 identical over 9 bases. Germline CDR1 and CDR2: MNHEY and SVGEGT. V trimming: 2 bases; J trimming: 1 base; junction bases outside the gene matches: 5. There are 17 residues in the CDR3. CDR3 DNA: TGTGCCAGCAGTTACGAGGCGGGGGGGATGAACACCGGGGAGCTGTTTTTT. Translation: CASSYEAGGMNTGELFF.

In DNA, the CDR3 is TGTGCCAGCAGCCCTCGGAGATTCGATGGATCTGGAAACACCATATATTTT. Its translation: CASSPRRFDGSGNTIYF. The rearrangement links TRBV9 to TRBJ1-3; no clear D. CDR1 and CDR2 (germline): SGDLS, YYNGEE. The germline V and J ends were trimmed by 4 bases and 1 base, with 18 bases remaining between them. The CDR3 is made up of 17 amino acids.

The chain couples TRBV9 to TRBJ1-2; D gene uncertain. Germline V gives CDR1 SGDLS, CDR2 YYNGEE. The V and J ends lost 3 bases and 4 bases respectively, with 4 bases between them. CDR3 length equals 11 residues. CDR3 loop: CASSGLYGYTF. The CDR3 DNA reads TGTGCCAGCAGCGGACTCTATGGCTACACCTTC.

In DNA, the CDR3 is TGTGCCAGCAGCCCCCAGACTAGTTCCTATGAGCAGTTCTTC. Translated, it gives CASSPQTSSYEQFF. J is TRBJ2-1 and V is TRBV7-2, with D maybe TRBD2 (6 bases). Per germline, CDR1 SGHTA and CDR2 FQGNSA. The length of the CDR3 is 14 residues. The V end lost 5 bases, the J end lost 8 bases, and 16 bases lay between the germline ends.